The 30 T cell receptor beta chains in this list originate from one sample, sequenced in a study of CXCR3-negative and CXCR3-positive naive CD8 T cells. Study-wide results and limits: When CXCR3-positive naive cells were set against CXCR3-negative naive cells, the former had more hydrophobic TRB CDR3s.

Preparation of TRB cDNA libraries relied on 5' RACE carrying UMI labels. No DNA is given; TCRdb re-called the 5' RACE reads and lists each CDR3 protein once. The sample's table shows 140,000 to 150,000 distinct CDR3 sequences. Their cognate antigens are unknown. Sequenced sample: naive CXCR3+ CD8+ T cells from blood. Subset indicated: CD45RO-CCR7+CD27+CD95- naive CD8+ T cells expressing CXCR3 (TNR3+). These receptors originate from a human donor in good health. Some clones in this sample may be carry-over from other donors' samples.

CDR3 loop: CSVEDQRGLGYEQYF. The chain has TRBV29-1 and TRBJ2-7; the D call from TCRdb, TRBD2, cannot be confirmed without DNA. This CDR3 is built from 15 residues. Germline CDR1 is SQVTM and CDR2 is ANQGSEA.

The CDR3 protein is CASSAYGANEQFF. This rearrangement joins TRBV7-2 to TRBJ2-1. This CDR3 has 13 amino acids. The V gene's germline CDR1 is SGHTA and CDR2 FQGNSA.

The chain joins TRBV11-2 to TRBJ2-3; TCRdb calls TRBD2, which cannot be checked without DNA. CDR3 length: 13 amino acids. CDR1 and CDR2 (germline): SGHAT, FQNNGV. The CDR3 spells CASSLYGGDTQYF.

V gene TRBV12-3 or TRBV12-4 combines with J gene TRBJ1-2. The CDR3 has 12 residues. The CDR3 here is CASSRTDYGYTF.

The chain uses TRBV21-1 and TRBJ2-7. TRBV21-1 is described as a pseudogene. The CDR3 is made up of 15 amino acids. The CDR3: CASSKQAEQTREQYF.

The gene calls are TRBV12-3 or TRBV12-4 and TRBJ2-1; absent DNA, TCRdb's TRBD1 call cannot be checked. There are 15 residues in the CDR3. This CDR3 is CASSTTGGPYNEQFF.

The chain carries TRBV24-1 and TRBJ1-5. Germline V lookup: CDR1 KGHDR, CDR2 SFDVKD. There are 14 residues in the CDR3. Here the CDR3 reads CATNSGDSNQPQHF.

This sequence joins TRBV30 and TRBJ1-1; lacking DNA, the TRBD1 call made by TCRdb goes unchecked. CDR1 is GTSNPN, CDR2 SVGIG, per germline (reference sequence). The CDR3 consists of 13 residues. The CDR3 is CAWSLGTDTEAFF.

This chain joins TRBV7-9 and TRBJ2-7; the TRBD1 assignment by TCRdb is unverifiable without DNA. CDR3 size: 13 residues. Germline CDR1 and CDR2: SEHNR and FQNEAQ (reference sequence). The CDR3 protein is CASRSTATYEQYF.

V gene TRBV5-1 combines with J gene TRBJ1-1; TCRdb's D call, TRBD1, is unchecked because there is no DNA. Germline V CDR1 and CDR2: SGHRS, YFSETQ. The CDR3 consists of 15 residues. This chain's CDR3 is CASSLAWDGNTEAFF.

This chain joins TRBV6-2 or TRBV6-3 and TRBJ2-7; TCRdb indicates TRBD1, and absent DNA this call remains unverified. This CDR3 is built from 14 residues. Germline CDR1 reads MNHEY; CDR2 reads SVGEGT. CDR3 protein: CASSYGQGFYEQYF.

The rearrangement joins TRBV6-2 or TRBV6-3 to TRBJ1-3. Germline V gene lookup returns CDR1 MNHEY and CDR2 SVGEGT. This CDR3 is built from 14 residues. The CDR3 loop is CASSGANSGNTIYF.

This chain uses TRBV7-9 with TRBJ2-7; TCRdb proposes TRBD2, but this gene call is untestable without DNA. The CDR3 totals 14 residues. From germline, CDR1 is SEHNR and CDR2 FQNEAQ (reference sequence). This chain's CDR3 is CASSHGGALYEQYF. The whole variable domain, remainder taken from reference TRBV7-9 and TRBJ2-7, is DTGVSQNPRHKITKRGQNVTFRCDPISEHNRLYWYRQTLGQGPEFLTYFQNEAQLEKSRLLSDRFSAERPKGSFSTLEIQRTEQGDSAMYLCASSHGGALYEQYFGPGTRLTVT.

The chain couples TRBV20-1 to TRBJ1-2. Germline CDR1 and CDR2: DFQATT and SNEGSKA (reference sequence). The CDR3 has 12 amino acids. The CDR3 reads CSAIAPNYGYTF.

V and J are TRBV27 and TRBJ2-1. This CDR3 is 17 amino acids long. CDR1 is MNHEY and CDR2 is SMNVEV in the germline V gene (reference sequence). CDR3 loop: CASSPDGQPSSYNEQFF.

The chain recombines TRBV30 with TRBJ2-4. Germline V gives CDR1 GTSNPN, CDR2 SVGIG (reference sequence). The CDR3 sequence is 14 residues long. The CDR3 sequence is CAWTPELAKNIQYF.

The chain joins TRBV10-3 to TRBJ2-3. CDR1 and CDR2 (germline): ENHRY, SYGVKD. The CDR3 extends over 14 amino acids. Here the CDR3 reads CAINTETSTDTQYF.

The chain recombines TRBV11-2 with TRBJ1-2. The CDR3 extends over 18 amino acids. Germline CDR1 SGHAT, CDR2 FQNNGV. CDR3 protein: CASSPAPVTSLTHYGYTF.

This chain connects TRBV6-5 to TRBJ2-2; TCRdb's D call of TRBD1 is untestable without DNA. Germline V CDR1 and CDR2: MNHEY, SVGAGI. This CDR3 is 17 amino acids long. The CDR3 loop is CASSQGQGAVRPGELFF.

The chain recombines TRBV5-1 with TRBJ2-6; absent DNA, TCRdb's TRBD2 call cannot be checked. The germline V gene encodes CDR1 SGHRS and CDR2 YFSETQ. The CDR3 consists of 15 residues. CDR3: CASSEDSPGANVLTF.

The gene calls are TRBV7-9 and TRBJ2-3. The CDR3 is 12 residues long. In germline, CDR1 is SEHNR, CDR2 FQNEAQ (reference sequence). The CDR3 protein is CASSPSPDTQYF. Full variable domain (rest looked up from reference TRBV7-9 and TRBJ2-3): DTGVSQNPRHKITKRGQNVTFRCDPISEHNRLYWYRQTLGQGPEFLTYFQNEAQLEKSRLLSDRFSAERPKGSFSTLEIQRTEQGDSAMYLCASSPSPDTQYFGPGTRLTVL.

J is TRBJ2-3 and V is TRBV9; TCRdb designates TRBD2, a call that cannot be tested without DNA. Germline V CDR1 and CDR2: SGDLS, YYNGEE. The CDR3 runs to 21 residues. CDR3 amino acids: CASSVARTGTSGGAGQDTQYF.

The chain combines TRBV2 with TRBJ2-1. CDR3 length equals 15 residues. Looked up from germline, CDR1 is SNHLY and CDR2 is FYNNEI. CDR3: CASSEAGPQNNEQFF.

The chain is built from TRBV20-1 and TRBJ1-2. The CDR3 sequence is 15 residues long. Germline CDR1 and CDR2: DFQATT and SNEGSKA (reference sequence). This CDR3 reads CSARDGSSWSYGYTF.

The chain recombines TRBV15 with TRBJ2-7. The CDR3 spans 12 residues. Germline values: CDR1 LNHNV, CDR2 YYDKDF (reference sequence). The CDR3 loop reads CATSVGYSEQYF.

The chain recombines TRBV7-9 with TRBJ2-7; TCRdb's assignment of TRBD1 cannot be checked, as there is no DNA. The CDR3 consists of 13 residues. Per germline, CDR1 SEHNR and CDR2 FQNEAQ (reference sequence). The CDR3 loop reads CASSSPRTPEQYF.

The rearrangement joins TRBV5-5 to TRBJ2-3. CDR1 and CDR2 (germline): SGHKS, YYEKEE (reference sequence). This CDR3 region has 15 residues. CDR3 in amino acids: CASSLDSRTTDTQYF.

This rearrangement joins TRBV15 to TRBJ2-2. The germline gives CDR1 LNHNV, CDR2 YYDKDF (reference sequence). The CDR3 loop spans 11 amino acids. CDR3 residues: CVTRGGGELFF.

This rearrangement joins TRBV7-9 to TRBJ2-2. The CDR3 extends over 12 amino acids. Germline V gives CDR1 SEHNR, CDR2 FQNEAQ (reference sequence). The CDR3 here is CASSLRIGELFF.

The chain has TRBV6-2 or TRBV6-3 and TRBJ2-2. This CDR3 is built from 14 residues. In germline, CDR1 is MNHEY, CDR2 SVGEGT. This CDR3 reads CASSLTKGGGELFF.